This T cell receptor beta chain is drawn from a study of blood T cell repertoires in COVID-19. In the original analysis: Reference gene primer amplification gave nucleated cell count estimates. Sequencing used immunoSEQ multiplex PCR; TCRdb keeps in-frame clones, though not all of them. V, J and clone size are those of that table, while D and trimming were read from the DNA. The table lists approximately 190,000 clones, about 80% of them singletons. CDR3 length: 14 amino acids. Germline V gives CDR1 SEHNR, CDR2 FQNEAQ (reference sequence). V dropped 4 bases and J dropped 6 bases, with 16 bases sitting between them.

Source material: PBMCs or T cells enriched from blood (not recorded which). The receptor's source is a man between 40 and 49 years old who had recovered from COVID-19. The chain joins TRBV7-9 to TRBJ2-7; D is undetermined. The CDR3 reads CASSSDLRVGEQYF. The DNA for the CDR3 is TGTGCCAGCAGCTCAGACCTACGGGTGGGCGAGCAGTACTTC.